Sequencing of this TCR beta chain was carried out in a study of control samples from healthy donors and cancer patients. Trimming stripped 4 bases from V and 1 base from J, with 10 bases between. The CDR3 covers 14 residues. Germline assignment: CDR1 SGHTA and CDR2 FQGTGA. Method: immunoSEQ multiplex PCR; TCRdb's copy keeps in-frame clones and lacks some. The sample lists fewer than 110,000 clones, around 88% occurring once. The origin of this receptor is a man aged 60-69 years with lung cancer. The sequencing sample was made of PBMCs. This chain uses TRBV7-3 with TRBJ1-1; no definite D call. CDR3 residues: CASSSASSNTEAFF. For the CDR3, the DNA is TGTGCCAGCAGCTCGGCGTCTTCGAACACTGAAGCTTTCTTT. Filled out from reference TRBV7-3 and TRBJ1-1, the complete variable domain reads GAGVSQTPSNKVTEKGKYVELRCDPISGHTALYWYRQSLGQGPEFLIYFQGTGAADDSGLPNDRFFAVRPEGSVSTLKIQRTERGDSAVYLCASSSASSNTEAFFGQGTRLTVV.